The TCR beta chain under discussion was sequenced for a study of CD8 T cells in Susac syndrome. Sequencing of TCR beta was performed on blood CD8+ and CD4+ T cells. Negative isolation yielded CD4+ and CD8+ T cells, and FACS enriched TEMRA cells. The CDR3 runs 13 residues. Trimming left V 8 bases short and J 6 bases short, with 14 bases between. The V gene's germline CDR1 is LNHNV and CDR2 YYDKDF (reference sequence). RNA in amounts of roughly 0.5 to 1 ug was reverse transcribed with random hexamers. immunoSEQ multiplex PCR amplified TCR beta CDR3 across 54 Vbeta, 13 Jbeta. One entry per CDR3 protein results from TCRdb running MiXCR on the immunoSEQ multiplex PCR reads. This table holds a few hundred thousand distinct CDR3 sequences, 80% to 90% found once.

Sequenced input: CD8+ T cells from PBMCs. The source is a human donor with multiple sclerosis. The chain has TRBV15 and TRBJ2-1; tentatively, D is TRBD2 (6 bases). The CDR3: CATATSLGNEQFF. DNA for the CDR3: TGTGCCACCGCCACTAGCTTAGGCAATGAGCAGTTCTTC.